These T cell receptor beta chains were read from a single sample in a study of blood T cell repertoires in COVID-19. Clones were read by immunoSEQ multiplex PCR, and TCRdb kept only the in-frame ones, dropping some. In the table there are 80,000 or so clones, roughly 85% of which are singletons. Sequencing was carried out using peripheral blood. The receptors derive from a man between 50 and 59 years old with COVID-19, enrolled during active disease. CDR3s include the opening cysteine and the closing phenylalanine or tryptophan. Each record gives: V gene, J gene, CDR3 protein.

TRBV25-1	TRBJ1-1	CASNFAGGGTEAFF
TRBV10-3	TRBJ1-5	CAISEPGQGNQPQHF
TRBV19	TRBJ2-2	CASSIEAGFANTGELFF
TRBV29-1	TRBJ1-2	CSAATGGPYTF
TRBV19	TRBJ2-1	CATSAVYNKQFF
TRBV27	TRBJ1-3	CASSFTGGNTIYF
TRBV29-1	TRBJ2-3	CSVGLAGGTTSTDTQYF
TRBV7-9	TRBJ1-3	CASSLVSGGSGNTIYF
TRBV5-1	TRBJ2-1	CASSLGQGSYNEQFF
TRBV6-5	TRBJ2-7	CASSKTGTYEQYF
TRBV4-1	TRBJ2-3	CASSQGTRFGPTQYF
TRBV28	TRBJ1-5	CASSPFQGRGNQPQHF
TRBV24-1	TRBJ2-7	CATSDGGGPTSYEQYF
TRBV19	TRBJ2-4	CASRDGDSLAKNIQYF
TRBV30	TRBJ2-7	CAFRADNYEQYF
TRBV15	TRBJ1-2	CATSRGGTGGYGYTF
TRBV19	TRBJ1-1	CASQRTPNEAFF
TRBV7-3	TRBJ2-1	CASSLNVAGYYNEQFF
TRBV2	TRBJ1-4	CASGWIGEKLFF
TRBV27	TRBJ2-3	CASSLSGGLADTQYF
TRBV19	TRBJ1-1	CASSIPGTEAFF
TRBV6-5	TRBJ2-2	CASSYVGSAGELFF